This TCR beta chain stems from a study of cytomegalovirus exposure and HLA in healthy donors. Study details: About 80 million unique TCRs from HLA-typed donors made up an early data release.

General observations from the study: One variant, a missense change in DCLRE1C, was linked in a later analysis to TCR beta V- and J-gene trimming. In vitro assays verified that three CMV-associated chains recognized CMV antigens specifically. An analysis that came later showed most CMV-associated TCR beta chains appearing HLA-restricted.

CDR1 and CDR2 (germline): LNHDA, SQIVND (reference sequence). The CDR3 extends over 12 amino acids. V dropped 7 bases and J dropped 7; count of bases not matched to a gene: 3. Researchers ran the PCR with 60 Vbeta and 13 Jbeta primers. Using immunoSEQ multiplex PCR, the repertoire was profiled, and TCRdb retains in-frame clones only, with some absent. The sample includes roughly 43,000 clones, roughly 60% of them seen just once. About this clone itself: The antigen is undetermined.

The chain couples TRBV19 to TRBJ1-4; 7 bases are a match to TRBD1. The clonotype originates from a human donor in good health. The sequenced sample was PBMCs. The CDR3 sequence is CASTGTVEKLFF. The CDR3 DNA sequence: TGTGCCAGTACGGGGACAGTTGAAAAACTGTTTTTT.